Listed below are T cell receptor beta chains from one sample, sequenced in a study of blood T cell repertoires in COVID-19. The data were produced by immunoSEQ multiplex PCR, yet TCRdb's version contains in-frame clones alone and is incomplete. Of 330,000 or so clones in the sample, about nine tenths were seen once. The sample comprised peripheral blood. The receptor set was obtained from a woman in her sixties or seventies with COVID-19, enrolled during active disease. The CDR3 runs from the conserved cysteine through the conserved F or W. Each record gives: J gene, V gene, CDR3 protein.

TRBJ1-5	TRBV5-5	CASSPARGALNQPQHF
TRBJ1-1	TRBV27	CASSGGEGAEAFF
TRBJ2-5	TRBV19	CASRLQGQETQYF
TRBJ2-6	TRBV27	CASSSPQYSGANVLTF
TRBJ2-1	TRBV5-4	CASSSGLAGAGEQFF
TRBJ2-1	TRBV28	CASSSSGAGGSYNEQFF
TRBJ2-7	TRBV5-1	CASSPRAGGPSYEQYF
TRBJ1-2	TRBV5-8	CASSPIAAASNYGYTF
TRBJ1-1	TRBV19	CASSHRHRDTEAFF
TRBJ1-3	TRBV19	CASSMIQKNTGNTIYF
TRBJ1-1	TRBV14	CASSPTNIYTEAFF
TRBJ1-3	TRBV7-9	CASSSVWPETGNTIYF
TRBJ2-1	TRBV5-5	CASSFTGLANEQFF
TRBJ2-1	TRBV6-8	CASTFDRGTSGGPYNEQFF
TRBJ2-3	TRBV18	CASSTSGGPDTQYF